The clone carrying this T cell receptor (beta chain) was counted only a few times. Its antigen is not identified. Per the germline V gene, CDR1 is SGHRS and CDR2 is YFSETQ. The ends were cut back, 4 bases at V and 4 bases at J, with 14 bases in the middle. There are 15 residues in the CDR3. This sample is drawn from a study of CD8 T cells in ankylosing spondylitis. The study's findings and limits: Ankylosing spondylitis blood seemed to carry a telltale TCR beta motif made of seven or eight highly homologous variants. Matched synovial fluid from ankylosing spondylitis patients was reported to be enriched for disease-linked clones. Both synovial fluid and blood in reactive arthritis had previously been reported to carry some motif variants. Researchers report that disease-linked clones proved CD8+ and relatively rare in peripheral blood.

Quantitative 5'-RACE with molecular barcodes produced the TCR beta libraries. A single record per CDR3 protein comes from TCRdb applying MiXCR to the 5' RACE reads. The data hold 390,000 or so distinct CDR3 sequences, with 20% to 25% observed a single time. V is TRBV5-1 and J is TRBJ2-2; D is unclear. The source of this sequence is a male donor with ankylosing spondylitis. The sample was blood, either unsorted or a sorted T cell fraction (not recorded which). The CDR3, as DNA: TGCGCCAGCAGCCCTGACACCCTTGGCACCGGGGAGCTGTTTTTT. Amino acid sequence: CASSPDTLGTGELFF.